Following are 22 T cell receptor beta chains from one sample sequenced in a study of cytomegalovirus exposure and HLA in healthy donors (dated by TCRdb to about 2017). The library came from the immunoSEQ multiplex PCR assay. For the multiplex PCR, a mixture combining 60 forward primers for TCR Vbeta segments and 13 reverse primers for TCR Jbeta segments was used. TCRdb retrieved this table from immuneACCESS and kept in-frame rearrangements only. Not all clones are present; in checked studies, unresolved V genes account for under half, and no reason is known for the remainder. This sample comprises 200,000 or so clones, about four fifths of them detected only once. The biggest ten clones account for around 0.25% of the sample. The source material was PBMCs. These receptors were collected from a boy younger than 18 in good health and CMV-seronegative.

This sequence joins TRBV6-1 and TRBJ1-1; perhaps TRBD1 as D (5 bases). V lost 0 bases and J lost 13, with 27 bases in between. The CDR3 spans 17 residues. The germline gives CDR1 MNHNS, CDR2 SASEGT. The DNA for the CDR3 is TGTGCCAGCAGTGAAGCGGAGATAAGGGTCGGCGCAGACGGGGGTTTCTTT. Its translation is CASSEAEIRVGADGGFF.

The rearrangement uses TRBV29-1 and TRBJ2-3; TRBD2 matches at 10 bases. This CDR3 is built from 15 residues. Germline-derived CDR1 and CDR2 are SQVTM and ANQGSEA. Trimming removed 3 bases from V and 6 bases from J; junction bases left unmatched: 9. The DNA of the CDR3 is TGCAGCGTTGATTGGCTAGCGGGAGATTTGGATACGCAGTATTTT. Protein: CSVDWLAGDLDTQYF.

The CDR3 sequence: CASSWTTGSGGYTF. The CDR3 DNA follows: TGTGCCAGCAGCTGGACAACAGGATCCGGTGGCTACACCTTC. This chain connects TRBV7-8 to TRBJ1-2; D is possibly TRBD1 (5 bases). V lost 4 bases to trimming and J lost 7 bases, with 16 bases between them. The CDR3 extends over 14 amino acids. Germline V lookup: CDR1 SGHVS, CDR2 FQNEAQ.

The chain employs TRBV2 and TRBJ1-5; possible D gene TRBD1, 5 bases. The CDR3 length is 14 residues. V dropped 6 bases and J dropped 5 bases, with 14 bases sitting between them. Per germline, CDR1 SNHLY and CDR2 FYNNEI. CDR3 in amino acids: CASSGEGVDQPQHF. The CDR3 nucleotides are TGTGCCAGCAGCGGAGAAGGGGTGGATCAGCCCCAGCATTTT.

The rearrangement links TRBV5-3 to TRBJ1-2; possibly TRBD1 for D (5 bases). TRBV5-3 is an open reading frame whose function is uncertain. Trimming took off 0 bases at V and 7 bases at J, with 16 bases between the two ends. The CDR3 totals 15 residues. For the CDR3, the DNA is TGTGCCAGAAGCTTGGAGCAGGGTAAGGAGAGTGGCTACACCTTC. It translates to CARSLEQGKESGYTF.

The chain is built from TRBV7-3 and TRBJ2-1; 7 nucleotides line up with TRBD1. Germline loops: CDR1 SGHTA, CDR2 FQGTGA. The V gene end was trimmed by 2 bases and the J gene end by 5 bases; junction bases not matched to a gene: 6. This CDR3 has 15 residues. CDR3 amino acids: CASSLLRDSNNEQFF. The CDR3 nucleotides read TGTGCCAGCAGCTTACTCCGGGACAGCAACAATGAGCAGTTCTTC.

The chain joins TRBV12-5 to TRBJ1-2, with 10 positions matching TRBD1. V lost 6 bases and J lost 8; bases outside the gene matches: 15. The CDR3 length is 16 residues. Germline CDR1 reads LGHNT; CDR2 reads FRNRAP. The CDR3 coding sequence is TGTGCTAGTGGGAAGCTTACCGGGACAGGGGAGGACGGCTACACCTTC. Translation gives CASGKLTGTGEDGYTF.

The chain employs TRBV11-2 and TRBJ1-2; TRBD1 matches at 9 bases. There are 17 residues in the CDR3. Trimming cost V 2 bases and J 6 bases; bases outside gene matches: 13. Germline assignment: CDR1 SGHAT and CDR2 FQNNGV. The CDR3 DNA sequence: TGTGCCAGCAGCTTAATTCCTGTGGACAGGGGTATTCATGGCTACACCTTC. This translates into CASSLIPVDRGIHGYTF.

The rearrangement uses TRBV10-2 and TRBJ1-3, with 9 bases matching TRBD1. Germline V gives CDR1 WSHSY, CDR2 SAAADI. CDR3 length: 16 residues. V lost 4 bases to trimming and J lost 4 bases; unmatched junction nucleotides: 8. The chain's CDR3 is CASSGEQGASGNTIYF. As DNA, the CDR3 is TGCGCCAGCAGTGGCGAACAGGGGGCTTCGGGAAACACCATATATTTT.

This chain's CDR3 is CASSPDSRNTIYF. CDR3 DNA: TGTGCCAGCAGCCCCGACAGTAGAAACACCATATATTTT. V is TRBV7-9 and J is TRBJ1-3, with D perhaps matching TRBD1 (5 bases). With 5 bases removed from V and 5 bases from J, the gap between germline ends came to 10 bases. The CDR3 contains 13 residues. Germline lookup yields CDR1 SEHNR and CDR2 FQNEAQ (reference sequence).

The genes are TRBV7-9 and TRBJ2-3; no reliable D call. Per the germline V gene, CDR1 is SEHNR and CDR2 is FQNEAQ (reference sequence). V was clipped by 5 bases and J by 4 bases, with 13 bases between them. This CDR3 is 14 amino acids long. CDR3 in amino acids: CASSTTLGADTQYF. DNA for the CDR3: TGTGCCAGCAGCACCACCCTGGGCGCAGATACGCAGTATTTT.

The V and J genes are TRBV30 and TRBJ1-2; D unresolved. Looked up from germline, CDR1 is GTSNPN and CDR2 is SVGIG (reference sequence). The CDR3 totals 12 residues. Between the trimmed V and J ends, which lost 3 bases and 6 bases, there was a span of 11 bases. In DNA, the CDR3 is TGTGCCTGGAGCCAGAGGGCCAATGGCTACACCTTC. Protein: CAWSQRANGYTF.

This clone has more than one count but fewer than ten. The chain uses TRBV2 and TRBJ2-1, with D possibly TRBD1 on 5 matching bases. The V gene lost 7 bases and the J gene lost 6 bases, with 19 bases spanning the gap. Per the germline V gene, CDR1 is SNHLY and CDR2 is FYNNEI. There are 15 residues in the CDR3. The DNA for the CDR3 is TGTGCCAGCAAGAATTGGGCAGGGTTTGTCAATGAGCAGTTCTTC. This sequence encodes CASKNWAGFVNEQFF.

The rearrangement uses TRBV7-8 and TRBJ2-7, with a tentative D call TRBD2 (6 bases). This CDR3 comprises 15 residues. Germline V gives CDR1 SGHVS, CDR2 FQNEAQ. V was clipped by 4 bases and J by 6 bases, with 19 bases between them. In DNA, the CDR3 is TGTGCCAGCAGCTGGGAGAGCGGGTTTAAAGGCGAGCAGTACTTC. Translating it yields CASSWESGFKGEQYF.

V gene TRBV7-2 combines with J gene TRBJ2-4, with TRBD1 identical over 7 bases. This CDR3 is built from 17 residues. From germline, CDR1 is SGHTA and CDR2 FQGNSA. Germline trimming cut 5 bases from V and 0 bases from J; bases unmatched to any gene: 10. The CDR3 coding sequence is TGTGCCAGCAGCCCGGGGACAGCTCCGCTAGCCAAAAACATTCAGTACTTC. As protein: CASSPGTAPLAKNIQYF.

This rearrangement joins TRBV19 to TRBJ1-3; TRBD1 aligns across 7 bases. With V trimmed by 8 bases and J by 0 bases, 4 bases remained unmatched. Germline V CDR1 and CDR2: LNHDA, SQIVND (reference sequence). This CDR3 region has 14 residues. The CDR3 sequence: CASATGSSGNTIYF. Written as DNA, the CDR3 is TGTGCCAGTGCGACAGGGAGCTCTGGAAACACCATATATTTT.

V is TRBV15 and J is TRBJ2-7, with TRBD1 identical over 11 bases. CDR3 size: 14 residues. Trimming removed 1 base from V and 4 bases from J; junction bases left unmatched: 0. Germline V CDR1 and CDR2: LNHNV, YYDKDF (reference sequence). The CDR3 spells CATSRGDRGYEQYF. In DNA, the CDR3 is TGTGCCACCAGCAGAGGGGACAGGGGGTACGAGCAGTACTTC.

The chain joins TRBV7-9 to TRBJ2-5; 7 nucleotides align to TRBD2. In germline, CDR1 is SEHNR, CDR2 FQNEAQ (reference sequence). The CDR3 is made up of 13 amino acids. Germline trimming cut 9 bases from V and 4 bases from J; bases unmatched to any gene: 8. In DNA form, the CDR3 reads TGTGCCAGTGCGGACTGGGGGGGAGAGACCCAGTACTTC. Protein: CASADWGGETQYF.

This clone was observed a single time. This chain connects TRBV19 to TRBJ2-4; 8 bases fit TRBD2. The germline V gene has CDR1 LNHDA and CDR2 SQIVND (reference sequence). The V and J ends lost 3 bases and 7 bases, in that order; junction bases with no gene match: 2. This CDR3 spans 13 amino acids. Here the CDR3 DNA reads TGTGCCAGTAGTATCGGGAGGGGCAACATTCAGTACTTC. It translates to CASSIGRGNIQYF.

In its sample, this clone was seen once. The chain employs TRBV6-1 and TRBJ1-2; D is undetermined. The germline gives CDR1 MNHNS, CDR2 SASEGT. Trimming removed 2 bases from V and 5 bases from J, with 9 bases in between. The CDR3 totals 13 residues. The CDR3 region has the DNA TGTGCCAGCAGTGAACGTCTCCTATATGGCTACACCTTC. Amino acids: CASSERLLYGYTF.

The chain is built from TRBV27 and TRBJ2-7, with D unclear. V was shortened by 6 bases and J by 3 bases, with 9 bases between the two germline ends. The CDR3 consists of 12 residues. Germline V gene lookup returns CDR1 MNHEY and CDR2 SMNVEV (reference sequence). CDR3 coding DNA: TGTGCCAGCAGCCGACACGGCTACGAGCAGTACTTC. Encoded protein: CASSRHGYEQYF.

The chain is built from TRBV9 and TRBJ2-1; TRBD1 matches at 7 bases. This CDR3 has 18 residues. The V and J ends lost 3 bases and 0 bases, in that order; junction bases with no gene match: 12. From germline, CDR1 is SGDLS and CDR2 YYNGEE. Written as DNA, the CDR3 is TGTGCCAGCAGCGGTAGAGCAGGGGGTCTCAGCTCCTACAATGAGCAGTTCTTC. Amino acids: CASSGRAGGLSSYNEQFF.